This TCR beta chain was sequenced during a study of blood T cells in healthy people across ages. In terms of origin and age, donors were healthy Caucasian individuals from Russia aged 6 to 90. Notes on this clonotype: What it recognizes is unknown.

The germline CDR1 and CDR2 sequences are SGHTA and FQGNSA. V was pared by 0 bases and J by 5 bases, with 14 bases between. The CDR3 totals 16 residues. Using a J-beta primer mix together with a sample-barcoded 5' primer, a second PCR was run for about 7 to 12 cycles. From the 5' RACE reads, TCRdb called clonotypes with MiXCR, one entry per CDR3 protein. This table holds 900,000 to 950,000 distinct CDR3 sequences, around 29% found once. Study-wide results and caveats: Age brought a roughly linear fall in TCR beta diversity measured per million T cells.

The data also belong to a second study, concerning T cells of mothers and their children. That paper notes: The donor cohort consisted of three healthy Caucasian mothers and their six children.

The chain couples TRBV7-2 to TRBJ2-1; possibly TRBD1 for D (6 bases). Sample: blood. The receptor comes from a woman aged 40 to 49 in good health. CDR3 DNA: TGTGCCAGCAGCTTAGCCGGGACATGGTTTAACAATGAGCAGTTCTTC. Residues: CASSLAGTWFNNEQFF.